This TCR beta chain was recorded in a study of blood T cell repertoires in COVID-19. Assay: immunoSEQ multiplex PCR; the TCRdb copy retains only in-frame clones and omits some. The data contain hundreds of thousands of clones, around 92% of them singletons. The sample comprised peripheral blood. This clonotype was obtained from a woman under 40 with COVID-19, enrolled during active disease.

The CDR3 region is CASSLGQPLSGNTIYF. CDR3 DNA: TGTGCCAGCAGCCTTGGACAGCCCCTTTCTGGAAACACCATATATTTT. J is TRBJ1-3 and V is TRBV7-6; tentatively, D is TRBD1 (6 bases). The CDR3 contains 16 residues. The V end was cut by 5 bases, the J end by 1 base, with 15 bases between. From germline, CDR1 is SGHVS and CDR2 FNYEAQ. Variable domain in full (rest from reference TRBV7-6 and TRBJ1-3): GAGVSQSPRYKVTKRGQDVALRCDPISGHVSLYWYRQALGQGPEFLTYFNYEAQQDKSGLPNDRFSAERPEGSISTLTIQRTEQRDSAMYRCASSLGQPLSGNTIYFGEGSWLTVV.